The present TCR beta chain was sequenced within a study of shared clonotypes between healthy human individuals. As for the study in general: Plates per donor: three CD4 naive, three CD4 memory, two CD8 naive, one CD8 memory.

The sample holds a few counts of this clone. Across several immunoSEQ plates, the genomic DNA of each subset was split evenly. Each replicate PCR on the sorted subsets used 150 to 200 ng DNA (approximately 33,000 T cell genomes). Profiled with immunoSEQ multiplex PCR; TCRdb holds only in-frame clones, not every one. The table has 2 million to 3 million clones, 90% to 95% seen once. Germline loops: CDR1 SNHLY, CDR2 FYNNEI. The V gene end was trimmed by 5 bases and the J gene end by 6 bases; junction bases not matched to a gene: 10. This CDR3 region has 15 residues. Negatively enriched CD4+ T cells were divided by CD45RA into naive and memory.

The V call is TRBV2, the J call TRBJ2-1; 7 bases line up with TRBD2. The clonotype comes from a man aged 18 to 29 in good health. Some clones in this sample may be carry-over from other donors' samples. Sequencing was done on a sample of naive CD4+ T cells from PBMCs. Indicated subset: CD45RA+ positively selected. CDR3 protein: CASSLLAFVGNEQFF. The CDR3 bases are TGTGCCAGCAGTTTACTAGCGTTCGTGGGCAATGAGCAGTTCTTC.